These 29 T cell receptor beta chains were all obtained from the same sample, sequenced in a study of beta chain features in type 1 diabetes. Reverse transcription of all isolated RNA meant that expressed TCRB transcripts were sequenced. The table came from immunoSEQ multiplex PCR; TCRdb's copy has only in-frame clones and leaves some out. The sample contains around 280,000 clones, 8% of which appear only once. Sequencing was carried out using central memory CD4+ T cells from blood. The receptor source for this set is a woman aged 18-30 years in good health.

The chain combines TRBV30 with TRBJ2-5; the D is unclear. There are 14 residues in the CDR3. Looked up from germline, CDR1 is GTSNPN and CDR2 is SVGIG (reference sequence). Trimming took 3 bases from V and 1 from J, leaving 12 bases between them. Here the CDR3 reads CAWSLSSTQETQYF. The CDR3 nucleotides read TGTGCCTGGAGCCTAAGTAGTACCCAAGAGACCCAGTACTTC.

This chain uses TRBV7-8 with TRBJ2-3, with D perhaps assigned TRBD1 or TRBD2 (6 bases each). Germline loops: CDR1 SGHVS, CDR2 FQNEAQ. The CDR3 consists of 17 residues. V was cut by 5 bases and J by 3 bases, with 21 bases left in between. CDR3 protein: CASSPPSEGGKTDTQYF. DNA of the CDR3: TGTGCCAGCAGCCCGCCTTCCGAGGGGGGAAAAACAGATACGCAGTATTTT.

This clone has more than one count but fewer than ten. CDR3 sequence (DNA): TGCGCCAGCAGCTTGGCAGGGGCCGAAGGAGAGACCCAGTACTTC. This gives the protein CASSLAGAEGETQYF. The chain employs TRBV5-1 and TRBJ2-5; the D gene is possibly TRBD1 (6 bases). Germline values: CDR1 SGHRS, CDR2 YFSETQ. The CDR3 is made up of 15 amino acids. V dropped 0 bases and J dropped 4 bases, with 13 bases sitting between them.

The CDR3 loop is CASSLRTSEAFF. The CDR3 DNA follows: TGTGCCAGCAGCCTTCGGACTTCTGAAGCTTTCTTT. This chain uses TRBV28 with TRBJ1-1; D remains unclear. The CDR3 sequence is 12 residues long. V dropped 6 bases and J dropped 6 bases, with 11 bases sitting between them. The V gene's germline CDR1 is MDHEN and CDR2 SYDVKM.

This sequence joins TRBV9 and TRBJ1-2; 10 bases are shared with TRBD1. Germline V gives CDR1 SGDLS, CDR2 YYNGEE. Trimming at V came to 3 bases and at J to 4 bases, leaving 12 bases not matched to a gene. This CDR3 is built from 17 residues. CDR3 sequence: CASSGTGDRGSPYGYTF. CDR3 coding DNA: TGTGCCAGCAGCGGGACCGGGGACAGGGGTAGTCCCTATGGCTACACCTTC.

At least ten counts were recorded for this clone. This sequence joins TRBV9 and TRBJ1-5; 7 nucleotides line up with TRBD1. The CDR3 runs 14 residues. V lost 3 bases to trimming and J lost 8 bases; unmatched junction nucleotides: 8. CDR1 and CDR2 (germline): SGDLS, YYNGEE. Here the CDR3 DNA reads TGTGCCAGCAGCGGCGACAGGGTTGAGGAGCCCCAGCATTTT. Residues: CASSGDRVEEPQHF.

This chain joins TRBV27 and TRBJ2-6; a possible D gene is TRBD2 (6 bases). The length of the CDR3 is 15 residues. V gave up 6 bases and J gave up 2 bases, with 11 bases separating them. Germline lookup yields CDR1 MNHEY and CDR2 SMNVEV (reference sequence). The CDR3 protein is CASRDGGTGANVLTF. The DNA for the CDR3 is TGTGCCAGCAGGGACGGGGGTACTGGGGCCAACGTCCTGACTTTC.

This clone was seen more than once but under ten times. The chain combines TRBV6-6 with TRBJ2-2; unclear D gene. Between the trimmed V and J ends, which lost 6 bases and 6 bases, there was a span of 14 bases. This CDR3 comprises 14 residues. In germline, CDR1 is MNHNY, CDR2 SVGAGI (reference sequence). CDR3 loop: CASRNRAGAGELFF. Here the CDR3 DNA reads TGTGCCAGCAGGAACAGAGCTGGGGCCGGGGAGCTGTTTTTT.

This clone was counted between two and nine times. V is TRBV5-4 and J is TRBJ1-5; D gene unclear. The V gene's germline CDR1 is SGHNT and CDR2 YYREEE (reference sequence). This CDR3 region has 14 residues. V was pared by 5 bases and J by 3 bases, with 12 bases between. CDR3 protein: CASRGTGPNQPQHF. CDR3 nucleotides: TGTGCCAGCAGGGGCACTGGTCCCAATCAGCCCCAGCATTTT.

The gene calls are TRBV5-1 and TRBJ2-6; 7 nucleotides agree with TRBD1. The CDR3 contains 18 residues. V dropped 0 bases and J dropped 2; count of bases not matched to a gene: 8. CDR1 is SGHRS and CDR2 is YFSETQ in the germline V gene. CDR3 nucleotide sequence: TGCGCCAGCAGCTTGGGTGGGACAGACTCCGCTGGGGCCAACGTCCTGACTTTC. Protein product: CASSLGGTDSAGANVLTF. The variable domain in full, completed from reference TRBV5-1 and TRBJ2-6, reads KAGVTQTPRYLIKTRGQQVTLSCSPISGHRSVSWYQQTPGQGLQFLFEYFSETQRNKGNFPGRFSGRQFSNSRSEMNVSTLELGDSALYLCASSLGGTDSAGANVLTFGAGSRLTVL.

CDR3 protein: CASSQDHRGGSTNEQFF. The DNA of the CDR3 is TGCGCCAGCAGCCAAGATCATAGAGGTGGCTCCACCAATGAGCAGTTCTTC. The rearrangement joins TRBV4-1 to TRBJ2-1; D uncertain. Trimming took off 0 bases at V and 6 bases at J, with 18 bases between the two ends. CDR3 length: 17 residues. Germline CDR1 reads MGHRA; CDR2 reads YSYEKL.

This clone was seen a handful of times. The genes are TRBV11-3 and TRBJ2-6; TRBD1 aligns across 7 bases. The junction had 4 bases not matched to a gene; V was cut back by 4 bases and J by 1 base. Germline CDR1 is SGHNT and CDR2 is YENEEA. The CDR3 totals 16 residues. The CDR3 region is CASSSGQESGANVLTF. CDR3 sequence (DNA): TGTGCCAGCAGCTCCGGACAGGAGTCTGGGGCCAACGTCCTGACTTTC.

This chain uses TRBV5-1 with TRBJ1-3; tentatively, D is TRBD1 (5 bases). The V end lost 4 bases, the J end lost 5 bases, and 10 bases lay between the germline ends. Per germline, CDR1 SGHRS and CDR2 YFSETQ. The CDR3 spans 13 residues. CDR3 nucleotides: TGCGCCAGCAGCCCTGACAGTAGAAACACCATATATTTT. This codes for CASSPDSRNTIYF.

V gene TRBV11-3 combines with J gene TRBJ2-7, with TRBD2 matching 12 bases. CDR1 SGHNT and CDR2 YENEEA come from the germline V gene. V was clipped by 5 bases and J by 7 bases; unmatched bases: 6. The CDR3 contains 14 residues. The CDR3 sequence is CASSRTSGTGEQYF. The CDR3 nucleotides are TGTGCCAGCAGCCGGACTAGCGGGACCGGAGAGCAGTACTTC. Using reference TRBV11-3 and TRBJ2-7 for the parts outside the CDR3, the full variable domain is EAGVVQSPRYKIIEKKQPVAFWCNPISGHNTLYWYLQNLGQGPELLIRYENEEAVDDSQLPKDRFSAERLKGVDSTLKIQPAELGDSAVYLCASSRTSGTGEQYFGPGTRLTVT.

The genes are TRBV7-9 and TRBJ1-4; 8 positions agree with TRBD1. J lost 8 bases, V lost 1 base, and 6 bases had no gene match. The CDR3 is made up of 15 amino acids. CDR1 and CDR2 from the germline V gene are SEHNR and FQNEAQ (reference sequence). The CDR3 DNA sequence: TGTGCCAGCAGCTTAGGTTCCGACAGGGGCGAAAAACTGTTTTTT. Translation: CASSLGSDRGEKLFF.

This clone came up a few times. The chain links TRBV18 to TRBJ1-5, with a possible D match to TRBD1 (6 bases). V lost 4 bases and J 0 bases, leaving 16 bases between the germline ends. The germline gives CDR1 KGHSH, CDR2 LQKENI. There are 17 residues in the CDR3. CDR3 DNA: TGTGCCAGCTCACAAAGAGGGGGTTTATATAGCAATCAGCCCCAGCATTTT. It yields the protein CASSQRGGLYSNQPQHF.

This clone was seen repeatedly, ten times or more. The chain combines TRBV10-3 with TRBJ1-4; D not certain. V lost 1 base to trimming and J lost 4 bases, with 7 bases between them. Germline assignment: CDR1 ENHRY and CDR2 SYGVKD. The CDR3 length is 14 residues. The CDR3 DNA follows: TGTGCCATCAGTGAGTTACAGTTTAATGAAAAACTGTTTTTT. Translating gives CAISELQFNEKLFF.

This clone was recorded a few times. An end of the junction differs from the germline gene, which may be a read error. The chain joins TRBV6-5 to TRBJ2-1; D gene ambiguous. The CDR3 spans 14 residues. Germline CDR1 is MNHEY and CDR2 is SVGAGI. CDR3 in DNA: TGTGCCAGCAGTTACTCGGCAGGCTACTATGAGCAGTTCTTC. Protein product: CASSYSAGYYEQFF.

The chain carries TRBV9 and TRBJ1-2, with D perhaps TRBD1 (5 bases). This CDR3 spans 14 amino acids. V lost 5 bases and J 4 bases, leaving 15 bases between the germline ends. The germline V gene has CDR1 SGDLS and CDR2 YYNGEE. The CDR3 spells CASSFQGATYGYTF. The CDR3 DNA reads TGTGCCAGCAGTTTCCAGGGAGCCACCTATGGCTACACCTTC.

This clone occurred a few times. Here the CDR3 DNA reads TGTGCCAGCTCACCAGGCAGGGGGCGAGTCAATGAGCAGTTCTTC. Translated: CASSPGRGRVNEQFF. The V and J genes are TRBV18 and TRBJ2-1, with TRBD1 identical over 8 bases. The trim removed 2 bases at V and 6 bases at J, leaving 6 bases unmatched. The CDR3 covers 15 residues. Germline V gene lookup returns CDR1 KGHSH and CDR2 LQKENI.

This sequence joins TRBV9 and TRBJ2-1; maybe TRBD1 (5 bases). Germline CDR1 SGDLS, CDR2 YYNGEE. V dropped 2 bases and J dropped 8 bases, with 17 bases sitting between them. This CDR3 has 15 amino acids. The CDR3 nucleotides read TGTGCCAGCAGCGTGTCCCCCAGGGTATCGGATGAGCAGTTCTTC. This translates into CASSVSPRVSDEQFF.

This clone has more than one count but fewer than ten. The V and J genes are TRBV7-6 and TRBJ2-2, with TRBD2 as a possible D gene (5 bases). The germline V gene has CDR1 SGHVS and CDR2 FNYEAQ. The CDR3 is made up of 16 amino acids. V shed 1 base and J shed 0 bases, with 9 bases lying between them. The CDR3 loop is CASSLESGSNTGELFF. The CDR3 nucleotides read TGTGCCAGCAGCTTAGAATCGGGATCGAACACCGGGGAGCTGTTTTTT.

The chain has TRBV15 and TRBJ1-2; unclear D gene. Per the germline V gene, CDR1 is LNHNV and CDR2 is YYDKDF (reference sequence). This CDR3 has 15 amino acids. Trimming removed 5 bases from V and 5 bases from J, with 18 bases in between. CDR3 DNA: TGTGCCACCAGCTACGCCATTGCGGATCCGTATGGCTACACCTTC. This translates into CATSYAIADPYGYTF. Together with reference TRBV15 and TRBJ1-2, the CDR3 gives the full variable domain: DAMVIQNPRYQVTQFGKPVTLSCSQTLNHNVMYWYQQKSSQAPKLLFHYYDKDFNNEADTPDNFQSRRPNTSFCFLDIRSPGLGDTAMYLCATSYAIADPYGYTFGSGTRLTVV.

J is TRBJ2-5 and V is TRBV29-1, with D uncertain. Germline V CDR1 and CDR2: SQVTM, ANQGSEA. With 3 bases removed from V and 5 bases from J, the gap between germline ends came to 13 bases. The CDR3 extends over 13 amino acids. The CDR3 protein is CSVDQSSSETQYF. The CDR3 DNA follows: TGCAGCGTTGATCAAAGCTCTTCGGAGACCCAGTACTTC.

This clone turned up a few times. The chain combines TRBV7-9 with TRBJ2-5; D remains ambiguous. The V end was cut by 0 bases, the J end by 3 bases, with 5 bases between. Germline V gives CDR1 SEHNR, CDR2 FQNEAQ (reference sequence). The CDR3 extends over 13 amino acids. The CDR3, as DNA: TGTGCCAGCAGCTTAGCGTTAAAAGAGACCCAGTACTTC. It specifies CASSLALKETQYF.

This clone was observed many times. The V gene is TRBV7-9, the J gene TRBJ2-3; D might be TRBD2 (6 bases). The V gene lost 5 bases and the J gene lost 0 bases, with 12 bases spanning the gap. CDR1 and CDR2 (germline): SEHNR, FQNEAQ (reference sequence). The CDR3 covers 15 residues. The CDR3 sequence is CASSVVRGSTDTQYF. CDR3 nucleotides: TGTGCCAGCAGCGTCGTTCGGGGGAGCACAGATACGCAGTATTTT.

The V gene is TRBV10-3, the J gene TRBJ1-1, with D possibly being TRBD1 (6 bases). The CDR3 runs to 13 residues. Germline lookup yields CDR1 ENHRY and CDR2 SYGVKD. Deletions cut 8 bases from V and 7 bases from J, with 17 bases between. The CDR3 loop reads CAIRTPGTREAFF. CDR3 bases: TGTGCCATCCGTACACCCGGGACACGTGAAGCTTTCTTT.

Only a few counts were recorded for this clone. V is TRBV7-9 and J is TRBJ1-2, with 7 nucleotides matching TRBD1. V lost 8 bases, J lost 5 bases, and 8 bases stayed unmatched. Germline values: CDR1 SEHNR, CDR2 FQNEAQ (reference sequence). The CDR3 loop spans 13 amino acids. DNA of the CDR3: TGTGCCAGCTCGACCCGGGACAGATATGGCTACACCTTC. This encodes CASSTRDRYGYTF.

At least ten counts were recorded for this clone. The chain recombines TRBV27 with TRBJ2-1; possibly TRBD2 for D (5 bases). This CDR3 region has 15 residues. Germline CDR1 MNHEY, CDR2 SMNVEV (reference sequence). The germline V and J ends were trimmed by 2 bases and 4 bases, with 12 bases remaining between them. The CDR3 DNA is TGTGCCAGCAGTTTACGGGGTGAGGGATACAATGAGCAGTTCTTC. Its translation: CASSLRGEGYNEQFF.